This T cell receptor (beta chain) stems from a study of blood T cell repertoires in COVID-19. Across the whole study: Italy, Spain and the United States were the sources of the convalescent and acute COVID-19 samples. Sample material is recorded as cDNA or gDNA derived from T cells, B-cell-depleted T cells, or PBMCs.

Germline CDR1 is LGHNA and CDR2 is YSLEER. The CDR3 runs to 13 residues. Trimming at V came to 5 bases and at J to 0 bases, leaving 0 bases not matched to a gene. In the authors' workflow: Reference gene primer amplification gave estimated nucleated cell counts. Clones were sequenced by immunoSEQ multiplex PCR, and TCRdb holds only the in-frame ones, with some missing. The DNA gave D and trimming, while V, J and clone size come from that table. The table records about 100,000 clones, about 80% of them present only once. This TCR came from a man in his 70s with active or convalescent COVID-19. The material sequenced was peripheral blood. V gene TRBV4-3 combines with J gene TRBJ1-1; TRBD1 matches at 7 bases. CDR3 residues: CASSDRVNTEAFF. The CDR3 coding sequence is TGCGCCAGCAGCGACAGGGTGAACACTGAAGCTTTCTTT.